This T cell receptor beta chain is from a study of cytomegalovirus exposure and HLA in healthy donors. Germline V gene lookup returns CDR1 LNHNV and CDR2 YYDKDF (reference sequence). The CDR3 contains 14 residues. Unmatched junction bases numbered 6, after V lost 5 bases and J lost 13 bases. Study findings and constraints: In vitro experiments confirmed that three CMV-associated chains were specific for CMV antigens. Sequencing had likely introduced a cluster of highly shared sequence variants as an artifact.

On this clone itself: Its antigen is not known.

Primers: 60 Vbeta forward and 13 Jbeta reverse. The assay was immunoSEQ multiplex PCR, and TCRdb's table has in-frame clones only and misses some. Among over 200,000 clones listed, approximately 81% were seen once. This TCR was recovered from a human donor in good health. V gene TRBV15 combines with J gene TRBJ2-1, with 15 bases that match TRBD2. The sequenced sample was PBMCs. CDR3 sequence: CATSGPGLAGGQFF. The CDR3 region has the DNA TGTGCCACCAGCGGGCCGGGACTAGCGGGAGGACAGTTCTTC.